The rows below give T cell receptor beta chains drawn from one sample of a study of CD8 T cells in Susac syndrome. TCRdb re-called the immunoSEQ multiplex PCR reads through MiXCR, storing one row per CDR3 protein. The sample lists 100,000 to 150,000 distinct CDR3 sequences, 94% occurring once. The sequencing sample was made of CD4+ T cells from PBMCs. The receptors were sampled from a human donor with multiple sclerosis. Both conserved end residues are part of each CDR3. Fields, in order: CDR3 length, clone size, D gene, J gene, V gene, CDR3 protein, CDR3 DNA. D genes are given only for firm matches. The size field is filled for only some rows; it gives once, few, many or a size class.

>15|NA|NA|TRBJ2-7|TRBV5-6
CASSTLRDHSYEQYF
TGTGCCAGCAGCACCCTCCGGGACCACTCCTACGAGCAGTACTTC
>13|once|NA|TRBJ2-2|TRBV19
CASSVSYTGELFF
TGTGCCAGTAGTGTGAGCTACACCGGGGAGCTGTTTTTT
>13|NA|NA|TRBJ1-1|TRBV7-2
CASSLPGLRMAFF
TGTGCCAGCAGTCTACCGGGACTCAGGATGGCTTTCTTT
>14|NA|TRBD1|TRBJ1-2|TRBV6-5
CASSYASPGGGYTF
TGTGCCAGCAGTTACGCGTCTCCAGGGGGTGGCTACACCTTC
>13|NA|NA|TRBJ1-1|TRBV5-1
CASTEQGNTEAFF
TGCGCCAGCACAGAACAGGGGAACACTGAAGCTTTCTTT
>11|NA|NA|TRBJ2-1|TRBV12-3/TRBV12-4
CASSLADAQFF
TGTGCCAGCAGTTTAGCTGATGCGCAGTTCTTC
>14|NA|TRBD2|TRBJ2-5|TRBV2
CASSLLSGRETQYF
TGTGCCAGCAGCCTACTTAGCGGGAGAGAGACCCAGTACTTC
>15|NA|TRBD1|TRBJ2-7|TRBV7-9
CASSLSAGGSYEQYF
TGTGCCAGCAGCTTAAGTGCAGGGGGTAGCTACGAGCAGTACTTC
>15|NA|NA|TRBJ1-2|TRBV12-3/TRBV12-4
CASSFTMGGNYGYTF
TGTGCCAGCAGTTTCACCATGGGGGGGAACTATGGCTACACCTTC
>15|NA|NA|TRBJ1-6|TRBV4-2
CASSQELRTYSPLHF
TGTGCCAGCAGCCAAGAACTCAGGACGTATTCACCCCTCCACTTT
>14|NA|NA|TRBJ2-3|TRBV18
CASSPEAAPATQYF
TGTGCCAGCTCACCAGAGGCAGCCCCAGCTACGCAGTATTTT
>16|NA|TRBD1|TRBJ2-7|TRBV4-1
CASSQAPQGRVYEQYF
TGCGCCAGCAGCCAAGCCCCACAGGGGCGGGTCTACGAGCAGTACTTC
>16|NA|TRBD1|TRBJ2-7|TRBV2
CASSPTLQGAPYEQYF
TGTGCCAGCAGCCCGACCCTACAGGGGGCCCCCTACGAGCAGTACTTC
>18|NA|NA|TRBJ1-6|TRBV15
CATSSDSPGSSYNSPLHF
TGTGCCACCAGCAGCGATTCCCCCGGCAGCTCCTATAATTCACCCCTCCACTTT
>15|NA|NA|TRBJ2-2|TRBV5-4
CASSHSGRPTGELFF
TGTGCCAGCAGCCACTCGGGAAGACCCACCGGGGAGCTGTTTTTT
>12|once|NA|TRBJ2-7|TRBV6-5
CASSPPSGEQYF
TGTGCCAGCAGCCCGCCGTCCGGGGAGCAGTACTTC
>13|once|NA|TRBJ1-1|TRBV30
CAWILLANTEAFF
TGTGCCTGGATTCTTCTAGCGAACACTGAAGCTTTCTTT
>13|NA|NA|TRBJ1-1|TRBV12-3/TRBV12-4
CASSLARSTEAFF
TGTGCCAGCAGTTTAGCCAGGAGCACTGAAGCTTTCTTT
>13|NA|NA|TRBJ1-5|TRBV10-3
CAISLGNNQPQHF
TGTGCCATCAGCCTGGGGAACAATCAGCCCCAGCATTTT
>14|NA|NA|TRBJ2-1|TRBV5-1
CASSLAAVSPEQFF
TGCGCCAGCAGCTTGGCCGCGGTGTCCCCTGAGCAGTTCTTC
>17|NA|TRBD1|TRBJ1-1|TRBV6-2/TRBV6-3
CASRFFGTGSPLLKAFF
TGTGCCAGCAGGTTCTTCGGGACAGGGAGTCCTCTTCTTAAAGCTTTCTTT
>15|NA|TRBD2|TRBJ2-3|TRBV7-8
CASSLAVSSTDTQYF
TGTGCCAGCAGCCTAGCGGTTTCTAGCACAGATACGCAGTATTTT
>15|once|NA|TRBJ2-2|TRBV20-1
CSAPGGGTNTGELFF
TGCAGTGCTCCGGGGGGCGGGACGAACACCGGGGAGCTGTTTTTT
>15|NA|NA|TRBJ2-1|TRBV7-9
CASSFGYSSYNEQFF
TGTGCCAGCAGCTTTGGATATAGCTCCTACAATGAGCAGTTCTTC
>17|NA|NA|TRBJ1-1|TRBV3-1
CASSPQVRGVPGTEAFF
TGTGCCAGCAGCCCCCAGGTGAGAGGGGTCCCTGGCACTGAAGCTTTCTTT
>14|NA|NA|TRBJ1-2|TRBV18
CASSPDWGDYGYTF
TGTGCCAGCTCACCAGATTGGGGGGACTATGGCTACACCTTC
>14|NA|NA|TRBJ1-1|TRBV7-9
CASSHGGVNTEAFF
TGTGCCAGCAGCCATGGGGGGGTGAACACTGAAGCTTTCTTT
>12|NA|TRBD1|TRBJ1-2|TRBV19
CASSKGTAGYTF
TGTGCCAGTAGCAAAGGGACAGCGGGCTACACCTTC
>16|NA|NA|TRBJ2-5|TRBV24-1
CATSDPRGTNQETQYF
TGTGCCACCAGTGATCCTAGAGGCACCAACCAAGAGACCCAGTACTTC
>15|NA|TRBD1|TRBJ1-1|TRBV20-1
CSARPTTGMNTEAFF
TGCAGTGCTAGACCTACGACAGGGATGAACACTGAAGCTTTCTTT
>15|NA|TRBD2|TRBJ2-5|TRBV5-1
CASSTATSGVETQYF
TGCGCCAGCAGCACCGCAACTAGCGGGGTGGAGACCCAGTACTTC
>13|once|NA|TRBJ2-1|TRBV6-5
CASSLFIRHEQFF
TGTGCCAGCAGCTTGTTTATCCGCCATGAGCAGTTCTTC
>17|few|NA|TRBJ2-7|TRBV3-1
CASSHLSPRGVAYEQYF
TGTGCCAGCAGCCACCTCTCCCCGCGAGGGGTCGCCTACGAGCAGTACTTC
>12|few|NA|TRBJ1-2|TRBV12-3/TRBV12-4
CASSFNGRGYTF
TGTGCCAGCAGTTTTAACGGCCGGGGCTACACCTTC
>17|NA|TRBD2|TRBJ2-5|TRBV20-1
CSAYKGAGGRKQETQYF
TGCAGTGCTTACAAGGGGGCGGGAGGGAGGAAACAAGAGACCCAGTACTTC
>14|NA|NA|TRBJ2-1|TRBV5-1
CASSYRQSPDEQFF
TGCGCCAGCAGCTACCGACAATCCCCCGATGAGCAGTTCTTC
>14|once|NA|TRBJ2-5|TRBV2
CASRARDVRQTQYF
TGTGCCAGCAGGGCTCGGGACGTCCGGCAGACCCAGTACTTC
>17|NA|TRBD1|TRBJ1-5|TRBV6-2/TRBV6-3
CASSYLNTGTGSQPQHF
TGTGCCAGCAGTTACTTAAACACCGGGACAGGGAGCCAGCCCCAGCATTTT
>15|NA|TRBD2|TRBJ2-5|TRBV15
CATSSRAGGAETQYF
TGTGCCACCAGCAGCCGGGCGGGGGGCGCTGAGACCCAGTACTTC
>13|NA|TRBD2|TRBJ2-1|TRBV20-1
CSAEGTSLYEQFF
TGCAGTGCGGAAGGGACTAGCCTCTATGAGCAGTTCTTC
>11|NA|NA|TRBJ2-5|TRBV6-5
CASRDSQTQYF
TGTGCCAGCAGAGACAGCCAGACCCAGTACTTC
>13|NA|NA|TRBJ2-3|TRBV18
CASSRQNLDTQYF
TGTGCCAGCTCACGACAGAATTTAGATACGCAGTATTTT
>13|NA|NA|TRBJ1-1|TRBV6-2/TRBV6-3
CASIEEPNTEAFF
TGTGCCAGCATTGAGGAACCGAACACTGAAGCTTTCTTT
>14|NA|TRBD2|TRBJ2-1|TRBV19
CASRVAGGGNEQFF
TGTGCCAGTAGAGTAGCGGGAGGGGGTAATGAGCAGTTCTTC
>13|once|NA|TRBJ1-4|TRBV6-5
CASSAAPTGKLFF
TGTGCCAGCAGTGCCGCCCCAACCGGAAAACTGTTTTTT
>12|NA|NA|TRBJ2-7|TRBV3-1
CASSRTPYEQYF
TGTGCCAGCAGCAGAACTCCCTACGAGCAGTACTTC
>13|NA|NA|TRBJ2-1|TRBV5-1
CASSLVDDNEQFF
TGCGCCAGCAGCTTGGTCGATGACAATGAGCAGTTCTTC
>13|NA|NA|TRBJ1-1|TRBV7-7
CASSRDTNTEAFF
TGTGCCAGCAGCAGGGACACCAACACTGAAGCTTTCTTT
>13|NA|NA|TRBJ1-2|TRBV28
CASSSPPVYGYTF
TGTGCCAGCAGTTCTCCTCCAGTCTATGGCTACACCTTC
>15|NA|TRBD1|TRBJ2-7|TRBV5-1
CASSSPGTGRREQYF
TGCGCCAGCAGCTCCCCGGGGACAGGGCGTCGCGAGCAGTACTTC
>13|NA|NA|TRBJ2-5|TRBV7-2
CASSLEGPETQYF
TGTGCCAGCAGCTTAGAGGGGCCAGAGACCCAGTACTTC
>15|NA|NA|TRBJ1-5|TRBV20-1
CSARDISQINQPQHF
TGCAGTGCTAGAGATATCTCACAGATCAATCAGCCCCAGCATTTT
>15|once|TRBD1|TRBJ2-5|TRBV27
CASSLLGQGIETQYF
TGTGCCAGCAGTTTGCTGGGACAGGGGATAGAGACCCAGTACTTC
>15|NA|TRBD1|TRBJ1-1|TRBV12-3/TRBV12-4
CASSPGGPSATEAFF
TGTGCCAGCAGTCCAGGGGGACCATCGGCCACTGAAGCTTTCTTT
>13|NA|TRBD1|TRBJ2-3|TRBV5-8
CASKGRGTDTQYF
TGTGCCAGCAAAGGCAGGGGGACAGATACGCAGTATTTT
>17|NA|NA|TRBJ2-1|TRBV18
CASSLFAGSSAGNEQFF
TGTGCCAGCTCACTATTTGCTGGTTCTAGCGCGGGGAATGAGCAGTTCTTC
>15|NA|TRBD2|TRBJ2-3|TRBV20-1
CSAKAGGSSTDTQYF
TGCAGTGCTAAGGCGGGCGGGAGTAGCACAGATACGCAGTATTTT